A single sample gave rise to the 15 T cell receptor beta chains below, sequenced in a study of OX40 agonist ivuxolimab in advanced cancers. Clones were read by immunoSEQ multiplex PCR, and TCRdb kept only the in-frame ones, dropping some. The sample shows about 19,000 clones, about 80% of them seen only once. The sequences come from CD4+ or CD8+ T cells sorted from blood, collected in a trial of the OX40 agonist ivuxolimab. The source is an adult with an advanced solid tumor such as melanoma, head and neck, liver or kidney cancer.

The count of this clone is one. The CDR3 coding sequence is TGCAGTGGACGGGTGAACACTGAAGCTTTCTTT. Protein: CSGRVNTEAFF. The J gene is TRBJ1-1, the V gene TRBV20-1; D unclear. This CDR3 is 11 amino acids long. Per germline, CDR1 DFQATT and CDR2 SNEGSKA (reference sequence). The ends were cut back, 7 bases at V and 0 bases at J, with 6 bases in the middle.

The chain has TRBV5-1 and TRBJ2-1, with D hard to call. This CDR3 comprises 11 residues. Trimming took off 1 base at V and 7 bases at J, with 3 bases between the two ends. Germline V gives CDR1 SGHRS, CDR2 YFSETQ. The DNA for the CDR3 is TGCGCCAGCAGCTTGATGAATGAGCAGTTCTTC. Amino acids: CASSLMNEQFF.

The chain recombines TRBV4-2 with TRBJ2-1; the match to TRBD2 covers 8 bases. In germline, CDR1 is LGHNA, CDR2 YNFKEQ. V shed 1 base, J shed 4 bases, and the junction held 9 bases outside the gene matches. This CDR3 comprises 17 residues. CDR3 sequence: CASSQAWSGSGYNEQFF. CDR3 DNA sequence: TGTGCCAGCAGCCAAGCATGGAGCGGGAGTGGGTACAATGAGCAGTTCTTC.

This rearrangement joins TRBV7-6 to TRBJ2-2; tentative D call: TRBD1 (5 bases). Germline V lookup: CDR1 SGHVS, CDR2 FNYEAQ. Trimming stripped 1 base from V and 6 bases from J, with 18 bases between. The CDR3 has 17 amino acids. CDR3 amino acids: CASSLELPGIMSGELFF. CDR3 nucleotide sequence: TGTGCCAGCAGCTTAGAACTTCCAGGGATTATGTCCGGGGAGCTGTTTTTT.

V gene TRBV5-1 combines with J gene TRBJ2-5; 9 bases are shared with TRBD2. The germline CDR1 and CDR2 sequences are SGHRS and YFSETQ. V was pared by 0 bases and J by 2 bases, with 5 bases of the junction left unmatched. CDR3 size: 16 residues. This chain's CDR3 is CASSLAAGGPQETQYF. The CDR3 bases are TGCGCCAGCAGCTTGGCCGCGGGAGGGCCTCAAGAGACCCAGTACTTC.

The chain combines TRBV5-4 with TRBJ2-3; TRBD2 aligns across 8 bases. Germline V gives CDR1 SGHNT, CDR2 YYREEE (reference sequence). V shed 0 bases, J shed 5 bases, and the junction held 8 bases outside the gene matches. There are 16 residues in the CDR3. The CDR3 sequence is CASSLGLAKAGDTQYF. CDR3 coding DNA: TGTGCCAGCAGCTTGGGACTAGCGAAAGCGGGAGATACGCAGTATTTT.

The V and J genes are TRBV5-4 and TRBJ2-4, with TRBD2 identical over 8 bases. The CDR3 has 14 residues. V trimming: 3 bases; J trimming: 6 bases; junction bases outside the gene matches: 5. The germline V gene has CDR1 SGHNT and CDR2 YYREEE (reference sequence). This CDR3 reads CASSSGAGGNIQYF. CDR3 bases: TGTGCCAGCAGCTCGGGGGCGGGAGGAAACATTCAGTACTTC. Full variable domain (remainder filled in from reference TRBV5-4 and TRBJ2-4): ETGVTQSPTHLIKTRGQQVTLRCSSQSGHNTVSWYQQALGQGPQFIFQYYREEENGRGNFPPRFSGLQFPNYSSELNVNALELDDSALYLCASSSGAGGNIQYFGAGTRLSVL.

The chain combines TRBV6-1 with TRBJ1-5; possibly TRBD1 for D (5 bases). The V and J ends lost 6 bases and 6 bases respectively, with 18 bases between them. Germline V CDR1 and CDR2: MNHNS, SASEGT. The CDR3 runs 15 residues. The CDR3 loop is CASRVDTGGLQPQHF. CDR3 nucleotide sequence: TGTGCCAGCAGGGTGGACACGGGGGGACTTCAGCCCCAGCATTTT.

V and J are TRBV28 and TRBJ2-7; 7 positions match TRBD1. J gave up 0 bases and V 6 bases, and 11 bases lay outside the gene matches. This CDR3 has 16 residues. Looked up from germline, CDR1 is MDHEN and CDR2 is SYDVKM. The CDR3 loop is CASSPNRGTSSYEQYF. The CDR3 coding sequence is TGTGCCAGCAGCCCAAACAGGGGCACGAGCTCCTACGAGCAGTACTTC. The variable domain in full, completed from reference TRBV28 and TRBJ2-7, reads DVKVTQSSRYLVKRTGEKVFLECVQDMDHENMFWYRQDPGLGLRLIYFSYDVKMKEKGDIPEGYSVSREKKERFSLILESASTNQTSMYLCASSPNRGTSSYEQYFGPGTRLTVT.

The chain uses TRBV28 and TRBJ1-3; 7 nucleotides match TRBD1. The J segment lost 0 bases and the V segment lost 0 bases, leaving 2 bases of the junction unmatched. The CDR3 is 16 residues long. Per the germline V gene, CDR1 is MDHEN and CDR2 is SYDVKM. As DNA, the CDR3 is TGTGCCAGCAGTTTATGGGGACAGTACTCTGGAAACACCATATATTTT. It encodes CASSLWGQYSGNTIYF.

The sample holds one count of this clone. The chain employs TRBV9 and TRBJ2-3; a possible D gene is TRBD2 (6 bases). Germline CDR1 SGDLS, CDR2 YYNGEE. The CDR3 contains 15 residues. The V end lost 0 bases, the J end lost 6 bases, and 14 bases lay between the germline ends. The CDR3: CASSVDSGVGDTQYF. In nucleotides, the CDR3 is TGTGCCAGCAGCGTAGACTCGGGAGTTGGCGATACGCAGTATTTT. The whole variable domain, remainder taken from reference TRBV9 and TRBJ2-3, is DSGVTQTPKHLITATGQRVTLRCSPRSGDLSVYWYQQSLDQGLQFLIQYYNGEERAKGNILERFSAQQFPDLHSELNLSSLELGDSALYFCASSVDSGVGDTQYFGPGTRLTVL.

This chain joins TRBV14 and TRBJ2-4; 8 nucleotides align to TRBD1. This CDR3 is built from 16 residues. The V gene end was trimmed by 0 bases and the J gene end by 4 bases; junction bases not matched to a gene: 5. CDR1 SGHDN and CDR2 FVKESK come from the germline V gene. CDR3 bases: TGTGCCAGCAGCCAAGAAATAGGACAGGGTAAAAACATTCAGTACTTC. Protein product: CASSQEIGQGKNIQYF.

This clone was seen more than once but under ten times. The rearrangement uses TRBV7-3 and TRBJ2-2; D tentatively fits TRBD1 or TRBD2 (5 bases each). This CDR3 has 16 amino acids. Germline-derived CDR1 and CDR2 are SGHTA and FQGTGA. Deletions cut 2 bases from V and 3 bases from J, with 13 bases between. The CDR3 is CASSLLGTGHTGELFF. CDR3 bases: TGTGCCAGCAGCTTATTGGGGACGGGACACACCGGGGAGCTGTTTTTT.

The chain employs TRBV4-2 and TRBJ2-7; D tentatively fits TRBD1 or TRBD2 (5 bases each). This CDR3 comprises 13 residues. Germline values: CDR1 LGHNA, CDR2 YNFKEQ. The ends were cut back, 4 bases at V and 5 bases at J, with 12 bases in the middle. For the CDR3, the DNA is TGTGCCAGCAGCCCGTCCGGGACCCACGAGCAGTACTTC. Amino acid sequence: CASSPSGTHEQYF.

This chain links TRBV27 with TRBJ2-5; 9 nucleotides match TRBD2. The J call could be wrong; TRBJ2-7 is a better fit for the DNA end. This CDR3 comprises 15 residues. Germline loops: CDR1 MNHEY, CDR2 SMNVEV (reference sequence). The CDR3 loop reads CASKLGTSRAYEQYF. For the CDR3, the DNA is TGTGCCAGCAAACTAGGGACTAGCAGAGCCTACGAGCAGTACTTC.